These T cell receptor beta chains were read from a single sample in a study of neurological immune-mediated disorders. MiXCR was run by TCRdb on the 5' RACE reads, yielding one entry per CDR3 protein. The data contain some 57,000 distinct CDR3 sequences, 3% to 4% of them seen just once; the ten biggest clones take up about 7%. The source material was PBMCs. The receptors here all came from a woman aged 60-70 years with multiple sclerosis. Both conserved end residues are part of each CDR3. A D gene is named only where the DNA matches it firmly. Where a row states a size, it is once, few, many or the class of an expanded clone; other rows omit it.

J	D	V	size	length	CDR3	DNA
TRBJ2-3	-	TRBV6-5	many	15	CASSPTRPVGATQYF	TGTGCCAGCAGTCCGACCAGACCAGTCGGAGCTACGCAGTATTTT
TRBJ2-5	TRBD2	TRBV20-1	many	14	CSARDPKRGETQYF	TGCAGTGCTAGAGACCCAAAGCGGGGGGAGACCCAGTACTTC
TRBJ2-7	TRBD2	TRBV7-2	many	17	CASSLLGYGLAGQQQYF	TGTGCCAGCAGCTTACTTGGGTATGGACTAGCGGGCCAGCAGCAGTACTTC
TRBJ2-3	-	TRBV29-1	many	13	CSGTGTVTDTQYF	TGCAGCGGGACCGGGACTGTCACAGATACGCAGTATTTT
TRBJ2-7	TRBD1	TRBV4-1	many	16	CASSQGLGTGGHEQYF	TGCGCCAGCAGCCAAGGGCTAGGGACAGGGGGCCACGAGCAGTACTTC
TRBJ2-1	-	TRBV5-1	many	12	CASSWTYNEQFF	TGCGCCAGCAGCTGGACCTACAATGAGCAGTTCTTC
TRBJ1-4	-	TRBV9	many	14	CASSVDGHNEKLFF	TGTGCCAGCAGCGTGGACGGCCATAATGAAAAACTGTTTTTT
TRBJ1-5	TRBD1	TRBV5-6	many	14	CASSQTGVNQPQHF	TGTGCCAGCAGCCAGACAGGGGTCAATCAGCCCCAGCATTTT
TRBJ2-7	-	TRBV6-5	many	15	CASRPKGLHPYEQYF	TGTGCCAGCAGGCCCAAGGGGCTCCATCCCTACGAGCAGTACTTC
TRBJ2-3	-	TRBV5-1	many	15	CATSQGAGVEDTQYF	TGCGCCACCTCCCAGGGGGCGGGAGTGGAAGATACGCAGTATTTT
TRBJ1-1	TRBD1	TRBV20-1	many	15	CSASRRTGANTEAFF	TGCAGTGCTAGCAGAAGAACAGGGGCGAACACTGAAGCTTTCTTT
TRBJ1-1	-	TRBV5-1	many	14	CASSLQGMNTEAFF	TGTGCCAGCAGCTTGCAGGGAATGAACACTGAAGCTTTCTTT
TRBJ2-3	-	TRBV9	many	12	CASSVEEGTQYF	TGTGCCAGCAGCGTAGAAGAAGGTACGCAGTATTTT
TRBJ1-2	-	TRBV7-9	many	15	CASTQIGVTRYGYTF	TGTGCCAGCACCCAAATTGGGGTAACGCGGTATGGCTACACCTTC
TRBJ1-2	TRBD1	TRBV4-1	many	16	CASSQPGRQGVYGYTF	TGCGCCAGCAGCCAACCCGGGAGACAGGGAGTCTATGGCTACACCTTC
TRBJ2-3	TRBD1	TRBV20-1	many	13	CSASRQGTDTQYF	TGCAGTGCTTCGCGACAGGGAACAGATACGCAGTATTTT
TRBJ2-3	-	TRBV20-1	many	15	CSAAEKTSSTDTQYF	TGCAGTGCCGCCGAGAAGACTTCTAGCACAGATACGCAGTATTTT
TRBJ2-2	TRBD1	TRBV7-9	many	15	CASSSRQGVTGELFF	TGTGCCAGCAGCTCAAGACAGGGAGTCACCGGGGAGCTGTTTTTT
TRBJ2-7	TRBD1	TRBV20-1	many	13	CSASGQDPYEQYF	TGCAGTGCTAGTGGACAGGATCCCTACGAGCAGTACTTC
TRBJ2-3	-	TRBV20-1	many	14	CSARDSRGTDTQYF	TGCAGTGCTAGAGATTCACGAGGGACAGATACGCAGTATTTT
TRBJ1-2	TRBD1	TRBV5-1	many	14	CASSLRQGSYGYTF	TGCGCCAGCAGCCTCCGACAGGGTAGCTATGGCTACACCTTC
TRBJ2-4	TRBD2	TRBV25-1	many	15	CAETGTSGSIDIQYF	TGTGCCGAGACCGGGACTAGCGGGAGTATTGACATTCAGTACTTC
TRBJ2-7	-	TRBV6-6	many	15	CASSYSVGPSVEQYF	TGTGCCAGCAGTTACTCTGTGGGACCTTCGGTCGAGCAGTACTTC
TRBJ2-1	-	TRBV29-1	many	14	CSVEGGISYNEQFF	TGCAGCGTTGAAGGCGGGATTTCCTACAATGAGCAGTTCTTC
TRBJ2-5	-	TRBV20-1	once	12	CSASAAIQTQYF	TGCAGTGCTAGTGCGGCCATACAAACCCAGTACTTC
TRBJ2-6	TRBD1	TRBV20-1	many	14	CSARDSSGANVLTF	TGCAGTGCAAGGGACAGCTCTGGGGCCAACGTCCTGACTTTC
TRBJ2-3	-	TRBV24-1	many	16	CATSDPRRANTDTQYF	TGTGCCACCAGTGATCCCCGACGGGCTAACACAGATACGCAGTATTTT
TRBJ1-2	TRBD1	TRBV27	many	14	CASSPSGQAWGYTF	TGTGCCAGCAGTCCCTCGGGACAGGCCTGGGGCTACACCTTC
TRBJ1-2	-	TRBV10-3	many	14	CAISEQQGYYGYTF	TGTGCCATCAGTGAACAGCAGGGATACTATGGCTACACCTTC
TRBJ2-5	-	TRBV5-1	many	13	CASSLVMEETQYF	TGCGCCAGCAGCTTGGTTATGGAGGAGACCCAGTACTTC
TRBJ1-5	-	TRBV6-5	many	14	CASRQHTFVEPQHF	TGTGCCAGCAGACAGCACACCTTTGTTGAGCCCCAGCATTTT
TRBJ2-3	-	TRBV15	many	13	CATSRFPADTQYF	TGTGCCACCAGCAGATTCCCCGCGGATACGCAGTATTTT
TRBJ2-1	-	TRBV20-1	many	12	CSATDRNNEQFF	TGCAGTGCTACGGACAGAAACAATGAGCAGTTCTTC
TRBJ2-1	-	TRBV5-1	many	11	CASYQGPEQFF	TGCGCCAGCTACCAGGGTCCTGAGCAGTTCTTC
TRBJ2-1	TRBD1	TRBV7-9	many	15	CASSFWDRERGEQFF	TGTGCCAGCAGCTTCTGGGACAGGGAAAGGGGTGAGCAGTTCTTC
TRBJ2-7	TRBD1	TRBV29-1	many	14	CSVALGTGGYEQYF	TGCAGCGTCGCTCTAGGGACAGGGGGCTACGAGCAGTACTTC
TRBJ1-1	-	TRBV20-1	many	14	CSARAYRDLPEAFF	TGCAGTGCTAGGGCTTACAGGGACCTCCCGGAAGCTTTCTTT
TRBJ1-2	TRBD1	TRBV5-1	many	10	CASHDRGHTF	TGCGCCAGCCATGACAGGGGGCACACCTTC
TRBJ2-7	TRBD2	TRBV20-1	many	13	CSARGPGGYEQYF	TGCAGTGCTAGGGGGCCGGGGGGATACGAGCAGTACTTC
TRBJ2-7	-	TRBV5-6	many	13	CASRTTGTYEQYF	TGTGCCAGCAGAACCACCGGGACCTACGAGCAGTACTTC
TRBJ1-1	-	TRBV28	few	13	CASRTRRNYEAFF	TGTGCCAGCAGAACACGACGGAATTATGAAGCTTTCTTT
TRBJ2-7	TRBD1	TRBV5-1	many	15	CASSRGQGNSYEQYF	TGCGCCAGCAGCAGAGGACAGGGGAACTCCTACGAGCAGTACTTC
TRBJ2-4	-	TRBV12-3/TRBV12-4	many	14	CASSLEGRSNIQYF	TGTGCCAGCAGCTTAGAGGGCAGGTCGAACATTCAGTACTTC
TRBJ2-1	-	TRBV20-1	many	13	CSALNSDHNEQFF	TGCAGTGCTCTTAATAGCGACCACAATGAGCAGTTCTTC
TRBJ2-1	-	TRBV28	many	14	CASTAAGSYNEQFF	TGTGCCAGCACCGCGGCGGGAAGCTACAATGAGCAGTTCTTC
TRBJ1-1	TRBD1	TRBV20-1	few	14	CSASMTGGNTEAFF	TGCAGTGCTAGTATGACAGGGGGGAACACTGAAGCTTTCTTT
TRBJ2-3	-	TRBV20-1	many	10	CSAKTDTQYF	TGCAGTGCTAAGACAGATACGCAGTATTTT
TRBJ2-5	-	TRBV28	many	14	CASSPIGGVETQYF	TGTGCCAGCAGCCCGATCGGCGGGGTGGAGACCCAGTACTTC
TRBJ2-1	TRBD1	TRBV12-3/TRBV12-4	many	15	CASSSWTGIYNEQFF	TGTGCCAGCAGTTCCTGGACAGGGATCTACAATGAGCAGTTCTTC
TRBJ1-1	-	TRBV5-1	many	15	CASSFGIGMNTEAFF	TGCGCCAGCAGCTTCGGTATAGGGATGAACACTGAAGCTTTCTTT
TRBJ2-1	TRBD2	TRBV5-1	many	14	CASSSGRPYNEQFF	TGCGCCAGCAGTAGCGGGAGGCCTTACAATGAGCAGTTCTTC
TRBJ2-1	-	TRBV4-3	many	17	CASSQGFEGLAYNEQFF	TGCGCCAGCAGCCAAGGATTCGAGGGATTAGCCTACAATGAGCAGTTCTTC
TRBJ2-6	-	TRBV5-1	many	15	CASRAGDSGANVLTF	TGCGCCAGCAGAGCAGGAGACTCTGGGGCCAACGTCCTGACTTTC
TRBJ1-6	-	TRBV25-1	many	14	CASSDWGENSPLHF	TGTGCCAGCAGTGATTGGGGGGAAAATTCACCCCTCCACTTT
TRBJ2-1	TRBD1	TRBV9	many	15	CASSVDGTGSNEQFF	TGTGCCAGCAGCGTAGATGGGACAGGGTCGAATGAGCAGTTCTTC
TRBJ2-5	TRBD1	TRBV20-1	many	14	CSAQRDRGLETQYF	TGCAGTGCCCAGAGGGACAGGGGGCTCGAGACCCAGTACTTC
TRBJ1-1	TRBD1	TRBV4-1	many	14	CASSRGTVNTEAFF	TGCGCCAGCAGCCGAGGGACAGTGAACACTGAAGCTTTCTTT
TRBJ1-2	TRBD1	TRBV20-1	-	14	CSAGGGQGINSYTF	TGCAGTGCTGGAGGGGGACAGGGGATTAATAGCTACACCTTC
TRBJ2-3	-	TRBV10-3	-	15	CAISPRGTHTDTQYF	TGTGCCATCAGCCCCCGGGGGACCCACACAGATACGCAGTATTTT